This passage covers 19 T cell receptor beta chains from one sample sequenced in a study of PD-1 blockade in classical Hodgkin lymphoma. Profiled with immunoSEQ multiplex PCR; TCRdb holds only in-frame clones, not every one. This table has about 54,000 clones, less than 95% appearing once. Each patient experienced a relapse that followed autologous stem cell transplantation, and brentuximab vedotin exposure varied. Sample: peripheral blood mononuclear cells (PBMCs), taken before the second cycle of nivolumab. These receptors all come from a human donor with classical Hodgkin lymphoma.

The chain carries TRBV28 and TRBJ2-7, with D perhaps TRBD1 or TRBD2 (5 bases each). This CDR3 contains 14 residues. V was cut by 6 bases and J by 3 bases, with 15 bases left in between. Germline V gives CDR1 MDHEN, CDR2 SYDVKM. CDR3 protein: CASRWWGKGYEQYF. In DNA, the CDR3 is TGTGCCAGCAGGTGGTGGGGGAAGGGCTACGAGCAGTACTTC.

The CDR3 bases are TGTGCCAGCGAAAGGGGGCCGGAGTCCTACGAGCAGTACTTC. This sequence encodes CASERGPESYEQYF. The genes are TRBV2 and TRBJ2-7, with 7 bases fitting TRBD1. The CDR3 totals 14 residues. The V segment lost 8 bases and the J segment 1 base; nucleotides outside the gene matches: 8. Germline CDR1 is SNHLY and CDR2 is FYNNEI.

This chain connects TRBV27 to TRBJ1-5; 9 nucleotides line up with TRBD1. CDR1 is MNHEY and CDR2 is SMNVEV in the germline V gene (reference sequence). Unmatched junction bases numbered 5, after V lost 6 bases and J lost 2 bases. This CDR3 is 15 amino acids long. As DNA, the CDR3 is TGTGCCAGCAGCACGGGACAGGGAGGCAATCAGCCCCAGCATTTT. Translated: CASSTGQGGNQPQHF.

This clone was detected a few times. CDR3 coding DNA: TGTGCCAGCAGTCCCTCGACAGGGACCCTCTACGAGCAGTACTTC. It codes for CASSPSTGTLYEQYF. The chain combines TRBV27 with TRBJ2-7, with TRBD1 matching 7 bases. In germline, CDR1 is MNHEY, CDR2 SMNVEV (reference sequence). V trimming: 5 bases; J trimming: 3 bases; junction bases outside the gene matches: 10. This CDR3 contains 15 residues.

V and J are TRBV6-5 and TRBJ2-2; a weak D match, TRBD1 (5 bases). The CDR3 has 13 amino acids. Trimming cost V 0 bases and J 8 bases, with 7 bases left between them. The germline V gene encodes CDR1 MNHEY and CDR2 SVGAGI. The CDR3: CASSYSGEGELFF. As DNA, the CDR3 is TGTGCCAGCAGTTACTCAGGGGAAGGGGAGCTGTTTTTT.

This clone has just one count. The gene calls are TRBV28 and TRBJ1-4; D call uncertain. Looked up from germline, CDR1 is MDHEN and CDR2 is SYDVKM. The CDR3 extends over 14 amino acids. Trimming took off 2 bases at V and 4 bases at J, with 8 bases between the two ends. Here the CDR3 reads CASSLSSFNEKLFF. CDR3 nucleotides: TGTGCCAGCAGTTTAAGCAGCTTTAATGAAAAACTGTTTTTT.

V usage is TRBV21-1 and J usage is TRBJ2-3; TRBD2, the table's D call, lacks a check against the DNA. TRBV21-1 is marked as a pseudogene. CDR3 length equals 17 residues. The CDR3 DNA sequence: TGTGCCAGCAGCAAAGACCGAGGGAGATGGGGCACAGATACGCAGTATTTT. Encoded protein: CASSKDRGRWGTDTQYF.

This clone was counted a single time. The V gene is TRBV28, the J gene TRBJ1-2; a weak D match, TRBD1 (5 bases). Trimming stripped 6 bases from V and 5 bases from J, with 19 bases between. Germline values: CDR1 MDHEN, CDR2 SYDVKM. The CDR3 is made up of 15 amino acids. The CDR3 sequence is CASSPLELGGYGYTF. The CDR3 DNA is TGTGCCAGCAGCCCCCTCGAGCTGGGGGGTTATGGCTACACCTTC.

This rearrangement joins TRBV5-4 to TRBJ2-7; 10 nucleotides align to TRBD2. Germline V gives CDR1 SGHNT, CDR2 YYREEE (reference sequence). V shed 0 bases, J shed 2 bases, and the junction held 5 bases outside the gene matches. CDR3 length equals 16 residues. In DNA form, the CDR3 reads TGTGCCAGCAGCTTGGAGGGCACTAGCGGGGCCTACGAGCAGTACTTC. Its protein is CASSLEGTSGAYEQYF.

This clone appeared a single time. DNA of the CDR3: TGTGCCAGCAGTGAATGGGTAGGATGGCAGTACTTC. This translates into CASSEWVGWQYF. This chain links TRBV25-1 with TRBJ2-7; D is uncertain. CDR1 MGHDK and CDR2 SYGVNS come from the germline V gene. V was shortened by 1 base and J by 9 bases, with 10 bases between the two germline ends. The CDR3 contains 12 residues.

The CDR3 coding sequence is TGCAGCGTCGGCTTTGGGGAAGCCTCATACACAGATACGCAGTATTTT. It encodes CSVGFGEASYTDTQYF. The rearrangement links TRBV29-1 to TRBJ2-3; D remains ambiguous. Deletions cut 6 bases from V and 2 bases from J, with 21 bases between. Per the germline V gene, CDR1 is SQVTM and CDR2 is ANQGSEA. The CDR3 sequence is 16 residues long.

The CDR3 spells CASSYSDGGGYGYTF. The DNA of the CDR3 is TGTGCCAGCAGTTACTCGGACGGGGGGGGCTATGGCTACACCTTC. The chain links TRBV6-5 to TRBJ1-2, with a tentative D call TRBD1 (5 bases). This CDR3 region has 15 residues. Germline loops: CDR1 MNHEY, CDR2 SVGAGI. V was clipped by 0 bases and J by 4 bases, with 12 bases between them.

This chain connects TRBV4-3 to TRBJ1-2; possibly TRBD1 for D (6 bases). Germline CDR1 is LGHNA and CDR2 is YSLEER. The CDR3 contains 15 residues. V was trimmed by 0 bases and J by 5 bases, leaving 13 bases between them. The CDR3 here is CASSQDWGTPYGYTF. In DNA form, the CDR3 reads TGCGCCAGCAGCCAAGATTGGGGGACACCGTATGGCTACACCTTC.

This chain links TRBV5-6 with TRBJ1-3; TRBD1 is a possible D gene (5 bases). The CDR3 length is 15 residues. V lost 3 bases, J lost 0 bases, and 10 bases lay in between. Germline-derived CDR1 and CDR2 are SGHDT and YYEEEE. In DNA form, the CDR3 reads TGTGCCAGCAGCTGGGGACGGGACTCTGGAAACACCATATATTTT. This sequence encodes CASSWGRDSGNTIYF.

V gene TRBV5-4 combines with J gene TRBJ1-1; D is undetermined. The ends were cut back, 4 bases at V and 6 bases at J, with 22 bases in the middle. The germline CDR1 and CDR2 sequences are SGHNT and YYREEE (reference sequence). This CDR3 spans 16 amino acids. CDR3 region: CASSEVRGRQHAEAFF. The CDR3 DNA sequence: TGTGCCAGCAGCGAAGTACGTGGCCGACAACACGCTGAAGCTTTCTTT.

The chain recombines TRBV11-1 with TRBJ2-3; D is possibly TRBD2 (5 bases). The CDR3 covers 18 residues. V lost 2 bases and J lost 6, with 24 bases in between. The germline V gene has CDR1 SGHAT and CDR2 FQDESV (reference sequence). The CDR3 region is CASSLTRAVGSRLDTQYF. DNA of the CDR3: TGTGCCAGCAGCTTAACCCGGGCGGTTGGGAGCCGCTTGGATACGCAGTATTTT.

This chain joins TRBV29-1 and TRBJ1-2; maybe TRBD1 (6 bases). Trimming shortened V by 2 bases and J by 0 bases, and 16 bases separated the two germline ends. This CDR3 comprises 16 residues. Germline-derived CDR1 and CDR2 are SQVTM and ANQGSEA. The CDR3 DNA reads TGCAGCGTTGAATTATATCGGGACAAAGCTAACTATGGCTACACCTTC. This encodes CSVELYRDKANYGYTF.

The V and J genes are TRBV14 and TRBJ2-3; 8 bases are shared with TRBD2. Germline trimming cut 8 bases from V and 5 bases from J; bases unmatched to any gene: 15. The CDR3 spans 16 residues. Germline values: CDR1 SGHDN, CDR2 FVKESK. Here the CDR3 reads CASSPISGTKGDTQYF. DNA for the CDR3: TGTGCCAGCTCTCCGATTAGCGGGACCAAGGGAGATACGCAGTATTTT.

The chain has TRBV11-2 and TRBJ2-7; D gene ambiguous. Trimming removed 2 bases from V and 2 bases from J, with 10 bases in between. Germline V gene sequence: CDR1 SGHAT, CDR2 FQNNGV. The CDR3 is 14 amino acids. The CDR3 nucleotides are TGTGCCAGCAGCTTATACACAGAAACCTACGAGCAGTACTTC. This encodes CASSLYTETYEQYF. The whole variable domain, remainder taken from reference TRBV11-2 and TRBJ2-7, is EAGVAQSPRYKIIEKRQSVAFWCNPISGHATLYWYQQILGQGPKLLIQFQNNGVVDDSQLPKDRFSAERLKGVDSTLKIQPAKLEDSAVYLCASSLYTETYEQYFGPGTRLTVT.